One and the same sample provided the 30 T cell receptor beta chains below, sequenced in a study of cytomegalovirus exposure and HLA in healthy donors. 60 Vbeta and 13 Jbeta primers were used in PCR. Sequencing was performed with immunoSEQ multiplex PCR; in TCRdb, only in-frame clones are kept and a portion is missing. Of roughly 180,000 clones listed, roughly four fifths are singletons. The sample comprised PBMCs. These receptors all come from a female donor in good health and CMV-seronegative.

The chain couples TRBV5-1 to TRBJ1-6, with 7 bases fitting TRBD1. V was pared by 4 bases and J by 10 bases, with 5 bases of the junction left unmatched. Germline CDR1 SGHRS, CDR2 YFSETQ. This CDR3 region has 13 residues. The CDR3 spells CASSRQGDSPLHF. Here the CDR3 DNA reads TGCGCCAGCAGCAGGCAGGGGGACTCACCCCTCCACTTT.

This clone showed up just a few times. Other DNA variants within this sample encode the same CDR3. The chain joins TRBV27 to TRBJ1-1; D is possibly TRBD1 (6 bases). The V and J ends lost 5 bases and 1 base respectively, with 11 bases between them. Germline CDR1 is MNHEY and CDR2 is SMNVEV (reference sequence). The CDR3 contains 14 residues. The CDR3 sequence is CASSNLQGNTEAFF. The CDR3 bases are TGTGCCAGCAGTAACTTACAGGGGAACACTGAAGCTTTCTTT.

This chain joins TRBV9 and TRBJ2-1; 11 bases are shared with TRBD2. This CDR3 comprises 16 residues. J lost 6 bases, V lost 2 bases, and 7 bases had no gene match. Germline V lookup: CDR1 SGDLS, CDR2 YYNGEE. The DNA of the CDR3 is TGTGCCAGCAGCGTCCTTAGCGGGGGGGCCGGCAATGAGCAGTTCTTC. Its protein product is CASSVLSGGAGNEQFF.

The chain joins TRBV27 to TRBJ1-1, with D unclear. This CDR3 is 13 amino acids long. Trimming pared 0 bases from V and 10 bases from J, leaving 12 bases between. Per germline, CDR1 MNHEY and CDR2 SMNVEV (reference sequence). The CDR3 here is CASSLSGGRRAFF. CDR3 coding DNA: TGTGCCAGCAGTTTATCGGGCGGGCGACGAGCTTTCTTT.

The V call is TRBV9, the J call TRBJ2-7; D perhaps matches TRBD2 (6 bases). The CDR3 sequence is 13 residues long. The germline V and J ends were trimmed by 1 base and 7 bases, with 12 bases remaining between them. The germline V gene encodes CDR1 SGDLS and CDR2 YYNGEE. The CDR3 spells CASSVSVGGEQYF. The CDR3 DNA reads TGTGCCAGCAGCGTATCAGTTGGGGGGGAGCAGTACTTC.

This clone has just a few counts. This sequence joins TRBV29-1 and TRBJ2-1; 9 positions match TRBD2. The CDR3 runs 16 residues. In germline, CDR1 is SQVTM, CDR2 ANQGSEA. V dropped 7 bases and J dropped 0; count of bases not matched to a gene: 10. CDR3 region: CSASGLALSSYNEQFF. The CDR3 coding sequence is TGCAGCGCTTCGGGACTAGCTTTAAGCTCCTACAATGAGCAGTTCTTC.

This clone was observed a few times. V gene TRBV7-2 combines with J gene TRBJ1-2, with a possible D match to TRBD1 (5 bases). V lost 7 bases to trimming and J lost 7 bases, with 13 bases between them. There are 12 residues in the CDR3. CDR1 and CDR2 (germline): SGHTA, FQGNSA. DNA for the CDR3: TGTGCCAGCAACCTGGGGGGTGGTGGCTACACCTTC. It translates to CASNLGGGGYTF. The full variable domain, rest sourced from reference TRBV7-2 and TRBJ1-2, is GAGVSQSPSNKVTEKGKDVELRCDPISGHTALYWYRQSLGQGLEFLIYFQGNSAPDKSGLPSDRFSAERTGGSVSTLTIQRTQQEDSAVYLCASNLGGGGYTFGSGTRLTVV.

This chain uses TRBV18 with TRBJ2-7, with a possible D match to TRBD2 (6 bases). Trimming took 4 bases from V and 0 from J, leaving 22 bases between them. This CDR3 is built from 18 residues. Looked up from germline, CDR1 is KGHSH and CDR2 is LQKENI. CDR3 protein: CASSRDSPTADSSYEQYF. The CDR3 bases are TGTGCCAGCTCACGGGACTCCCCTACGGCCGATAGCTCCTACGAGCAGTACTTC.

The chain joins TRBV29-1 to TRBJ2-3; 7 bases match TRBD1. The length of the CDR3 is 16 residues. V was clipped by 7 bases and J by 3 bases; unmatched bases: 16. Germline V lookup: CDR1 SQVTM, CDR2 ANQGSEA. CDR3 amino acids: CSALSGGNYLTDTQYF. CDR3 DNA sequence: TGCAGCGCCCTGTCAGGGGGAAATTATTTGACAGATACGCAGTATTTT.

The chain links TRBV7-3 to TRBJ1-2, with D uncertain. V shed 5 bases and J shed 1 base, with 8 bases lying between them. The CDR3 spans 13 residues. The germline V gene has CDR1 SGHTA and CDR2 FQGTGA. The CDR3 DNA follows: TGTGCCAGCAGCCCCGGGGTTAACTATGGCTACACCTTC. It specifies CASSPGVNYGYTF.

This clone was counted between two and nine times. This chain connects TRBV7-2 to TRBJ1-2; TRBD1 matches at 11 bases. The CDR3 totals 15 residues. J gave up 5 bases and V 5 bases, and 7 bases lay outside the gene matches. From germline, CDR1 is SGHTA and CDR2 FQGNSA. CDR3 sequence reads: CASSRSGTGGYGYTF. The DNA of the CDR3 is TGTGCCAGCAGCCGATCCGGGACAGGGGGTTATGGCTACACCTTC. The variable domain in full, completed from reference TRBV7-2 and TRBJ1-2, reads GAGVSQSPSNKVTEKGKDVELRCDPISGHTALYWYRQSLGQGLEFLIYFQGNSAPDKSGLPSDRFSAERTGGSVSTLTIQRTQQEDSAVYLCASSRSGTGGYGYTFGSGTRLTVV.

The CDR3 reads CSASGGARTGELFF. The DNA for the CDR3 is TGCAGCGCCTCGGGGGGAGCTAGAACCGGGGAGCTGTTTTTT. The V and J genes are TRBV29-1 and TRBJ2-2; TRBD2 aligns across 7 bases. The V gene's germline CDR1 is SQVTM and CDR2 ANQGSEA. The CDR3 loop spans 14 amino acids. Trimming took 7 bases from V and 5 from J; bases not matched to a gene: 10.

The chain joins TRBV6-1 to TRBJ1-1, with TRBD1 matching over 7 bases. CDR1 MNHNS and CDR2 SASEGT come from the germline V gene. This CDR3 has 17 residues. V lost 1 base and J lost 2; bases outside the gene matches: 10. This CDR3 is CASSEGNRGQKNTEAFF. In DNA, the CDR3 is TGTGCCAGCAGTGAAGGGAATCGGGGACAGAAAAACACTGAAGCTTTCTTT.

This chain uses TRBV18 with TRBJ2-1; tentative D call: TRBD2 (5 bases). Germline V gives CDR1 KGHSH, CDR2 LQKENI. The germline V and J ends were trimmed by 3 bases and 10 bases, with 10 bases remaining between them. The CDR3 runs 12 residues. The CDR3 coding sequence is TGTGCCAGCTCACCGGGGTCGGGGGAGCAGTTCTTC. Amino acid sequence: CASSPGSGEQFF.

This clone was counted a single time. At one end the junction does not follow the germline gene, possibly because of a read error. V gene TRBV27 combines with J gene TRBJ2-7; D might be TRBD2 (6 bases). The CDR3 runs 13 residues. The germline gives CDR1 MNHEY, CDR2 SMNVEV (reference sequence). This CDR3 is CASSLRGAKERYF. For the CDR3, the DNA is TGTGCCAGCAGTTTGCGGGGAGCGAAAGAGCGGTACTTC.

The chain joins TRBV4-3 to TRBJ1-1; maybe TRBD1 (5 bases). Germline-derived CDR1 and CDR2 are LGHNA and YSLEER. CDR3 length: 14 amino acids. Trimming pared 2 bases from V and 5 bases from J, leaving 12 bases between. In nucleotides, the CDR3 is TGCGCCAGCAGCCAACGTCAGGGAGGGACTGAAGCTTTCTTT. Amino acid sequence: CASSQRQGGTEAFF.

This clone was observed a handful of times. V usage is TRBV6-4 and J usage is TRBJ2-7; 7 bases agree with TRBD1. J gave up 0 bases and V 3 bases, and 5 bases lay outside the gene matches. The CDR3 sequence is 15 residues long. Germline V lookup: CDR1 MRHNA, CDR2 SNTAGT. The CDR3 here is CASSDEQGLSYEQYF. The CDR3 DNA follows: TGTGCCAGCAGTGATGAACAGGGGCTCTCCTACGAGCAGTACTTC.

The chain links TRBV9 to TRBJ2-1; 12 bases line up with TRBD2. CDR1 and CDR2 from the germline V gene are SGDLS and YYNGEE. CDR3 length equals 14 residues. V lost 4 bases, J lost 6 bases, and 2 bases stayed unmatched. Here the CDR3 reads CASSRTSGTNEQFF. In DNA, the CDR3 is TGTGCCAGCAGCCGGACTAGCGGGACCAATGAGCAGTTCTTC.

The chain is built from TRBV9 and TRBJ2-3; maybe TRBD2 (5 bases). With 3 bases removed from V and 8 bases from J, the gap between germline ends came to 7 bases. This CDR3 is built from 11 residues. Germline CDR1 reads SGDLS; CDR2 reads YYNGEE. DNA for the CDR3: TGTGCCAGCAGCGACCTAGCTACGCAGTATTTT. Its protein is CASSDLATQYF. Full variable domain (remainder filled in from reference TRBV9 and TRBJ2-3): DSGVTQTPKHLITATGQRVTLRCSPRSGDLSVYWYQQSLDQGLQFLIQYYNGEERAKGNILERFSAQQFPDLHSELNLSSLELGDSALYFCASSDLATQYFGPGTRLTVL.

The rearrangement links TRBV19 to TRBJ2-4; 8 nucleotides match TRBD1. J was trimmed by 7 bases and V by 5 bases; bases with no gene match: 10. CDR1 and CDR2 (germline): LNHDA, SQIVND (reference sequence). The CDR3 contains 15 residues. The CDR3 DNA reads as TGTGCCAGTAGTCCAGGGGGCGCGGCCGTCAACATTCAGTACTTC. Translated: CASSPGGAAVNIQYF.

This clone was detected once. The DNA of the CDR3 is TGTGCCAGCAGTGGGAACTTAGGGACAGCCGAGCAGTACTTC. Its protein product is CASSGNLGTAEQYF. J is TRBJ2-7 and V is TRBV2; TRBD1 matches 7 bases. The V segment lost 4 bases and the J segment 6 bases; nucleotides outside the gene matches: 9. The CDR3 runs 14 residues. Germline assignment: CDR1 SNHLY and CDR2 FYNNEI.

This chain joins TRBV23-1 and TRBJ2-7; no firm D call. TRBV23-1 is treated as an ORF (open reading frame) with a function not yet certain. The CDR3 sequence is 14 residues long. Between the trimmed V and J ends, which lost 0 bases and 4 bases, there was a span of 10 bases. The CDR3 DNA is TGCGCCAGCAGTCAATCGCGGCGAAGTTACGAGCAGTACTTC. This encodes CASSQSRRSYEQYF.

CDR3 DNA sequence: TGTGCCAGCAGCTTTAGAGACAGAATAACAGATACGCAGTATTTT. Its translation is CASSFRDRITDTQYF. V usage is TRBV7-2 and J usage is TRBJ2-3; the D gene is possibly TRBD1 (5 bases). Between the trimmed V and J ends, which lost 3 bases and 3 bases, there was a span of 13 bases. This CDR3 contains 15 residues. CDR1 and CDR2 (germline): SGHTA, FQGNSA.

In this sample, this clone turned up once. A read error may account for a junction end that differs from germline. V is TRBV30 and J is TRBJ2-3, with TRBD2 identical over 10 bases. From germline, CDR1 is GTSNPN and CDR2 SVGIG (reference sequence). The length of the CDR3 is 12 residues. CDR3 sequence: CAWSWTGTSAFF. The DNA of the CDR3 is TGTGCCTGGAGCTGGACCGGGACTAGCGCCTTTTTT.

Turning to this clone: The sample contains more than one DNA sequence encoding this CDR3. V is TRBV7-2 and J is TRBJ2-1, with D possibly TRBD2 on 5 matching bases. Trimming shortened V by 0 bases and J by 1 base, and 7 bases separated the two germline ends. The CDR3 extends over 15 amino acids. From germline, CDR1 is SGHTA and CDR2 FQGNSA. DNA for the CDR3: TGTGCCAGCAGCTTAGCGGGGAGATCCTACAATGAGCAGTTCTTC. It yields the protein CASSLAGRSYNEQFF.

This sequence joins TRBV7-2 and TRBJ2-1; no firm D call. V shed 3 bases and J shed 0 bases, with 9 bases lying between them. The CDR3 runs to 15 residues. Looked up from germline, CDR1 is SGHTA and CDR2 is FQGNSA. CDR3 loop: CASSFGGNSYNEQFF. The CDR3 coding sequence is TGTGCCAGCAGCTTTGGCGGAAACTCCTACAATGAGCAGTTCTTC.

The rearrangement joins TRBV6-5 to TRBJ2-5, with 9 nucleotides matching TRBD2. The CDR3 extends over 15 amino acids. Trimming cost V 6 bases and J 5 bases; bases outside gene matches: 10. Germline CDR1 reads MNHEY; CDR2 reads SVGAGI. CDR3 DNA: TGTGCCAGCAGATTAGGGGGACTAGCCCCGGAGACCCAGTACTTC. It specifies CASRLGGLAPETQYF.

The chain couples TRBV6-1 to TRBJ1-3; the match to TRBD1 covers 7 bases. The germline gives CDR1 MNHNS, CDR2 SASEGT. V was clipped by 2 bases and J by 0 bases; unmatched bases: 1. The length of the CDR3 is 15 residues. DNA of the CDR3: TGTGCCAGCAGTGAACACAGGGGCTCTGGAAACACCATATATTTT. It yields the protein CASSEHRGSGNTIYF.

This chain joins TRBV5-4 and TRBJ2-7; tentative D call: TRBD1 (6 bases). This CDR3 has 18 amino acids. Germline CDR1 SGHNT, CDR2 YYREEE (reference sequence). The V gene lost 0 bases and the J gene lost 6 bases, with 25 bases spanning the gap. The CDR3 DNA follows: TGTGCCAGCAGCTTGGACAGGGTCCTCTGGGCGGAGAGTAGCGAGCAGTACTTC. It encodes CASSLDRVLWAESSEQYF.

The gene calls are TRBV18 and TRBJ2-1, with D perhaps matching TRBD1 (5 bases). Trimming cost V 4 bases and J 7 bases, with 11 bases left between them. The CDR3 covers 13 residues. Per the germline V gene, CDR1 is KGHSH and CDR2 is LQKENI. The CDR3 nucleotides read TGTGCCAGCTCACGGGGCGCGGTGAATGAGCAGTTCTTC. It translates to CASSRGAVNEQFF.